The 32 T cell receptor beta chains listed next were all sequenced from one sample in a study of blood T cell repertoires in COVID-19. Libraries were prepared by immunoSEQ multiplex PCR; TCRdb keeps only in-frame clonotypes and omits some of them. The sample yields about 310,000 clones, 85% seen once. The specimen was PBMCs or T cells enriched from blood (not recorded which). Receptors originate from a woman aged 25 to 45 who had been exposed to COVID-19.

V is TRBV29-1 and J is TRBJ2-7, with TRBD1 matching 7 bases. Trimming took 7 bases from V and 0 from J; bases not matched to a gene: 9. Per the germline V gene, CDR1 is SQVTM and CDR2 is ANQGSEA. This CDR3 spans 14 amino acids. The CDR3 region has the DNA TGCAGCGGCACCGGGACAGCAAACTCCTACGAGCAGTACTTC. It translates to CSGTGTANSYEQYF.

V and J are TRBV3-1 (or the pseudogene TRBV3-2) and TRBJ1-4; D unresolved. Trimming cost V 2 bases and J 4 bases, with 5 bases left between them. The germline gives CDR1 LGHDT, CDR2 YNNKEL (reference sequence). The CDR3 has 13 amino acids. CDR3 in DNA: TGTGCCAGCAGCCAAAACGGTAATGAAAAACTGTTTTTT. It translates to CASSQNGNEKLFF.

This chain connects TRBV28 to TRBJ2-2; 7 bases map to TRBD1. The CDR3 has 15 residues. Looked up from germline, CDR1 is MDHEN and CDR2 is SYDVKM. V dropped 2 bases and J dropped 4; count of bases not matched to a gene: 4. CDR3: CASSLRTGVTGELFF. The CDR3 nucleotides are TGTGCCAGCAGTTTACGGACAGGAGTCACCGGGGAGCTGTTTTTT.

The V and J genes are TRBV5-1 and TRBJ2-2; 7 positions match TRBD2. Trimming took 9 bases from V and 1 from J; bases not matched to a gene: 15. The germline CDR1 and CDR2 sequences are SGHRS and YFSETQ. The CDR3 is 17 amino acids. CDR3 in DNA: TGCGCCATCCCACCCGGGGATAGCGGGCTGAACACCGGGGAGCTGTTTTTT. As protein: CAIPPGDSGLNTGELFF.

J is TRBJ2-7 and V is TRBV18, with D possibly being TRBD1 (5 bases). Trimming removed 4 bases from V and 2 bases from J, with 9 bases in between. From germline, CDR1 is KGHSH and CDR2 LQKENI. CDR3 length equals 13 residues. This CDR3 reads CASSQTATYEQYF. The CDR3, as DNA: TGTGCCAGCTCACAGACAGCAACCTACGAGCAGTACTTC.

The rearrangement joins TRBV9 to TRBJ1-1, with TRBD1 matching over 8 bases. This CDR3 contains 16 residues. Germline assignment: CDR1 SGDLS and CDR2 YYNGEE. J was trimmed by 5 bases and V by 0 bases; bases with no gene match: 9. Here the CDR3 DNA reads TGTGCCAGCAGCGTAGGTTTTACAGGGGGGAGGACTGAAGCTTTCTTT. It codes for CASSVGFTGGRTEAFF. The full variable domain, its missing parts supplied by reference TRBV9 and TRBJ1-1, is DSGVTQTPKHLITATGQRVTLRCSPRSGDLSVYWYQQSLDQGLQFLIQYYNGEERAKGNILERFSAQQFPDLHSELNLSSLELGDSALYFCASSVGFTGGRTEAFFGQGTRLTVV.

This sequence joins TRBV4-3 and TRBJ1-2, with D hard to call. Deletions cut 0 bases from V and 7 bases from J, with 18 bases between. This CDR3 spans 16 amino acids. Germline CDR1 LGHNA, CDR2 YSLEER. For the CDR3, the DNA is TGCGCCAGCAGCCAAGAGGGAGACGACCGGGCGGGTGGCTACACCTTC. This codes for CASSQEGDDRAGGYTF.

The chain uses TRBV27 and TRBJ2-3; 10 nucleotides line up with TRBD2. Trimming removed 10 bases from V and 2 bases from J; junction bases left unmatched: 21. In germline, CDR1 is MNHEY, CDR2 SMNVEV (reference sequence). The CDR3 sequence is 19 residues long. CDR3 in amino acids: CATTVRGRLAGASTDTQYF. For the CDR3, the DNA is TGTGCCACCACGGTCCGGGGGCGCCTAGCGGGGGCATCCACAGATACGCAGTATTTT.

The chain uses TRBV20-1 and TRBJ1-5; D unresolved. Germline assignment: CDR1 DFQATT and CDR2 SNEGSKA (reference sequence). CDR3 length: 13 residues. Trimming cost V 3 bases and J 5 bases, with 11 bases left between them. CDR3: CSASFQDDQPQHF. The CDR3 DNA sequence: TGCAGTGCTAGTTTCCAGGATGATCAGCCCCAGCATTTT.

This chain uses TRBV9 with TRBJ2-7, with TRBD2 matching over 9 bases. Trimming cost V 7 bases and J 6 bases; bases outside gene matches: 11. Germline V gene lookup returns CDR1 SGDLS and CDR2 YYNGEE. The CDR3 runs to 14 residues. The chain's CDR3 is CASGSSGRPVEQYF. The CDR3 nucleotides are TGTGCCAGCGGGAGTAGCGGGAGACCGGTCGAGCAGTACTTC.

The chain combines TRBV6-5 with TRBJ2-1, with TRBD2 matching over 8 bases. Germline V gene data show CDR1 as MNHEY and CDR2 as SVGAGI. CDR3 size: 15 residues. With V trimmed by 7 bases and J by 3 bases, 8 bases remained unmatched. The CDR3 is CASIKTSGDYNEQFF. As DNA, the CDR3 is TGTGCCAGCATTAAAACTAGCGGAGACTACAATGAGCAGTTCTTC.

The CDR3 nucleotides read TGTGCCAGCAGCGTTACTCCGACTAGCGGGGGGATCACTAGCACAGATACGCAGTATTTT. It translates to CASSVTPTSGGITSTDTQYF. The rearrangement links TRBV9 to TRBJ2-3; 13 bases are a match to TRBD2. Looked up from germline, CDR1 is SGDLS and CDR2 is YYNGEE. The length of the CDR3 is 20 residues. J gave up 0 bases and V 2 bases, and 12 bases lay outside the gene matches.

This clone appeared once. The genes are TRBV4-3 and TRBJ2-4, with 7 nucleotides matching TRBD2. V lost 8 bases to trimming and J lost 12 bases; unmatched junction nucleotides: 13. CDR1 is LGHNA and CDR2 is YSLEER in the germline V gene. This CDR3 has 13 amino acids. This CDR3 reads CASSPGGDGDQYF. The CDR3 DNA is TGCGCCAGCTCCCCGGGGGGAGACGGTGATCAGTACTTC.

V gene TRBV23-1 combines with J gene TRBJ2-2; D unclear. TRBV23-1 is known as an ORF, though its function is uncertain. The CDR3 has 14 residues. Trimming took 0 bases from V and 3 from J, leaving 5 bases between them. The CDR3 loop is CASSQSSDTGELFF. In DNA form, the CDR3 reads TGCGCCAGCAGTCAATCTTCGGACACCGGGGAGCTGTTTTTT.

Only one count was recorded for this clone. The CDR3 loop reads CASSQASYGYTF. CDR3 nucleotide sequence: TGTGCCAGCAGCCAGGCGTCATATGGCTACACCTTC. The chain has TRBV2 and TRBJ1-2; D ambiguous. V gave up 6 bases and J gave up 5 bases, with 10 bases separating them. CDR3 length: 12 amino acids. CDR1 and CDR2 from the germline V gene are SNHLY and FYNNEI.

The rearrangement uses TRBV7-2 and TRBJ2-1, with 7 positions matching TRBD2. V trimming: 5 bases; J trimming: 11 bases; junction bases outside the gene matches: 12. This CDR3 is built from 14 residues. Per the germline V gene, CDR1 is SGHTA and CDR2 is FQGNSA. DNA of the CDR3: TGTGCCAGCAGCCCCACTGGGGTGCGGGAGAAGCAGTTCTTC. Translation: CASSPTGVREKQFF.

In this sample, this clone turned up once. The chain uses TRBV19 and TRBJ2-6; D is perhaps TRBD1 (5 bases). Germline CDR1 is LNHDA and CDR2 is SQIVND (reference sequence). The CDR3 totals 15 residues. V lost 7 bases and J 4 bases, leaving 14 bases between the germline ends. DNA for the CDR3: TGTGCCAGTAATCAGGGTGCATCCGGGGCCAACGTCCTGACTTTC. Its translation: CASNQGASGANVLTF.

The rearrangement links TRBV4-1 to TRBJ2-1; 10 bases agree with TRBD2. The V gene's germline CDR1 is MGHRA and CDR2 YSYEKL. Unmatched junction bases numbered 7, after V lost 1 base and J lost 4 bases. This CDR3 comprises 17 residues. Here the CDR3 DNA reads TGCGCCAGCAGCCAAGGGCGTAGCGGGGGGTCATACAATGAGCAGTTCTTC. Translation gives CASSQGRSGGSYNEQFF.

This clone was observed a single time. V gene TRBV7-2 combines with J gene TRBJ1-1; possible D gene TRBD1, 5 bases. In germline, CDR1 is SGHTA, CDR2 FQGNSA. This CDR3 contains 14 residues. V dropped 2 bases and J dropped 7 bases, with 14 bases sitting between them. CDR3 loop: CASSLQPGRLEAFF. The CDR3 nucleotides read TGTGCCAGCAGCTTACAACCAGGGAGGCTTGAAGCTTTCTTT.

The chain couples TRBV7-6 to TRBJ1-3; D gene uncertain. Germline V gives CDR1 SGHVS, CDR2 FNYEAQ. Trimming shortened V by 2 bases and J by 0 bases, and 11 bases separated the two germline ends. This CDR3 is built from 16 residues. The CDR3 coding sequence is TGTGCCAGCAGCTTACTCTCTCCCCCCTCTGGAAACACCATATATTTT. Translating it yields CASSLLSPPSGNTIYF.

The chain is built from TRBV7-3 and TRBJ1-2, with a tentative D call TRBD1 (6 bases). The germline V gene encodes CDR1 SGHTA and CDR2 FQGTGA. V was cut by 2 bases and J by 6 bases, with 7 bases left in between. The CDR3 is made up of 12 amino acids. CDR3 loop: CASSLEGDGYTF. CDR3 nucleotide sequence: TGTGCCAGCAGCTTAGAGGGGGATGGCTACACCTTC.

The J gene is TRBJ2-2, the V gene TRBV2; D might be TRBD1 (5 bases). V was cut by 7 bases and J by 3 bases, with 18 bases left in between. The CDR3 has 16 residues. Germline values: CDR1 SNHLY, CDR2 FYNNEI. The CDR3 nucleotides read TGTGCCAGCACTATCCAGGGATTTGTGGACACCGGGGAGCTGTTTTTT. It encodes CASTIQGFVDTGELFF.

This clone was counted a few times. This chain links TRBV15 with TRBJ1-4, with 7 bases matching TRBD1. Looked up from germline, CDR1 is LNHNV and CDR2 is YYDKDF (reference sequence). The V segment lost 3 bases and the J segment 8 bases; nucleotides outside the gene matches: 9. This CDR3 is built from 15 residues. CDR3 bases: TGTGCCACCAGCAGGCAGGGGGGATTTGGAGAAAAACTGTTTTTT. It encodes CATSRQGGFGEKLFF.

Here the CDR3 reads CASSAGTTNTEAFF. The DNA for the CDR3 is TGTGCCAGCAGCGCCGGGACAACGAACACTGAAGCTTTCTTT. The chain has TRBV7-2 and TRBJ1-1; possible D gene TRBD1, 6 bases. This CDR3 spans 14 amino acids. The germline V gene encodes CDR1 SGHTA and CDR2 FQGNSA. V lost 5 bases, J lost 1 base, and 11 bases lay in between.

The chain carries TRBV19 and TRBJ1-5; D unclear. Germline CDR1 and CDR2: LNHDA and SQIVND (reference sequence). Trimming cost V 6 bases and J 5 bases, with 23 bases left between them. The CDR3 has 17 amino acids. The CDR3 here is CASRDRLEGGGHQPQHF. CDR3 nucleotides: TGTGCCAGTAGGGACCGACTGGAGGGAGGAGGGCATCAGCCCCAGCATTTT.

The J gene is TRBJ2-2, the V gene TRBV7-2; 7 bases are shared with TRBD2. Trimming took 2 bases from V and 4 from J; bases not matched to a gene: 10. This CDR3 comprises 17 residues. Per the germline V gene, CDR1 is SGHTA and CDR2 is FQGNSA. In DNA form, the CDR3 reads TGTGCCAGCAGCTTAAAATACGGGGGGATGGGCACCGGGGAGCTGTTTTTT. It encodes CASSLKYGGMGTGELFF.

The chain has TRBV7-2 and TRBJ2-3, with 9 positions matching TRBD2. The CDR3 is 18 amino acids. Germline CDR1 reads SGHTA; CDR2 reads FQGNSA. V dropped 2 bases and J dropped 4; count of bases not matched to a gene: 13. The chain's CDR3 is CASSLIGLAGSNSDTQYF. In DNA form, the CDR3 reads TGTGCCAGCAGCTTAATCGGCCTAGCGGGGAGTAATTCAGATACGCAGTATTTT.

The chain links TRBV6-5 to TRBJ1-4; possibly TRBD1 for D (6 bases). Germline loops: CDR1 MNHEY, CDR2 SVGAGI. This CDR3 has 14 residues. Deletions cut 5 bases from V and 2 bases from J, with 9 bases between. CDR3 loop: CASSTGRTNEKLFF. The CDR3 DNA follows: TGTGCCAGCAGTACAGGGCGGACTAATGAAAAACTGTTTTTT.

This clone has only a few counts. This chain joins TRBV7-2 and TRBJ1-1; D is ambiguous. The CDR3 extends over 15 amino acids. The germline V gene has CDR1 SGHTA and CDR2 FQGNSA. The V and J ends lost 5 bases and 2 bases respectively, with 15 bases between them. CDR3 coding DNA: TGTGCCAGCAGCCCTAACGGGGTCCTTAACACTGAAGCTTTCTTT. Residues: CASSPNGVLNTEAFF.

The chain has TRBV21-1 and TRBJ2-7; the table's D call, TRBD1, has no DNA check behind it. TRBV21-1 represents a pseudogene. The CDR3 length is 16 residues. The CDR3 sequence: CASLRWDRGQIYEQYF. In DNA form, the CDR3 reads TGTGCCAGCCTCAGGTGGGACAGGGGGCAAATCTACGAGCAGTACTTC.

The V call is TRBV7-9, the J call TRBJ1-1; no clear D. CDR1 is SEHNR, CDR2 FQNEAQ, per germline (reference sequence). This CDR3 region has 13 residues. V lost 7 bases to trimming and J lost 1 base, with 10 bases between them. CDR3 sequence: CASTERENTEAFF. DNA for the CDR3: TGTGCCAGCACCGAACGGGAGAACACTGAAGCTTTCTTT.

The genes are TRBV28 and TRBJ1-1; D gene ambiguous. The CDR3 is made up of 12 amino acids. Trimming shortened V by 7 bases and J by 8 bases, and 14 bases separated the two germline ends. CDR1 is MDHEN, CDR2 SYDVKM, per germline. The CDR3 here is CASTPGPLEAFF. Written as DNA, the CDR3 is TGTGCCAGCACCCCAGGTCCCCTAGAAGCTTTCTTT.